This entry lists 24 T cell receptor beta chains sequenced from one sample in a study of CD8 T cells in ankylosing spondylitis (dated 2017 in TCRdb). Library creation used 5' RACE. Instrument on record: Illumina HiSeq 2500. Using fastp at Q25 and MiXCR, TCRdb reprocessed the public reads and kept productive beta chains. Rows with one shared CDR3 protein collapse into an entry with the most common genes and DNA. Here the sample has approximately 350,000 distinct CDR3 sequences; 20% to 25% occur a single time. About an eighth of the sample goes to the ten largest clones. Material for sequencing was blood, either unsorted or a sorted T cell fraction (not recorded which). All receptors come from a male donor with ankylosing spondylitis or in good health (not recorded which).

This chain links TRBV5-1 with TRBJ1-1, with D tentatively TRBD1 (5 bases). CDR3 length: 13 amino acids. Trimming stripped 4 bases from V and 4 bases from J, with 11 bases between. Per the germline V gene, CDR1 is SGHRS and CDR2 is YFSETQ. Written as DNA, the CDR3 is TGCGCCAGCAGCGGGGCCGAGGGCACTGAAGCTTTCTTT. Translated, it gives CASSGAEGTEAFF.

The V gene is TRBV5-4, the J gene TRBJ2-7; 8 bases fit TRBD2. Germline V gene sequence: CDR1 SGHNT, CDR2 YYREEE (reference sequence). This CDR3 spans 15 amino acids. J gave up 1 base and V 6 bases, and 9 bases lay outside the gene matches. In nucleotides, the CDR3 is TGTGCCAGCATGCGAGCGGGGGCCTCGTCCTACGAGCAGTACTTC. Amino acids: CASMRAGASSYEQYF.

This clonotype was found a few times. This sequence joins TRBV28 and TRBJ2-7; TRBD1 matches at 9 bases. CDR1 and CDR2 from the germline V gene are MDHEN and SYDVKM. The CDR3 runs 14 residues. Germline trimming cut 11 bases from V and 4 bases from J; bases unmatched to any gene: 12. CDR3 in amino acids: CAVSRDRVSYEQYF. The CDR3 region has the DNA TGTGCCGTCTCCCGGGACAGGGTATCTTACGAGCAGTACTTC.

This clonotype was counted only a few times. The rearrangement links TRBV4-1 to TRBJ2-6, with D perhaps assigned TRBD1 or TRBD2 (5 bases each). This CDR3 contains 15 residues. Per germline, CDR1 MGHRA and CDR2 YSYEKL. Trimming cost V 1 base and J 4 bases, with 8 bases left between them. For the CDR3, the DNA is TGCGCCAGCAGCCAAGTAGGGGACGGGGCCAACGTCCTGACTTTC. This gives the protein CASSQVGDGANVLTF.

J is TRBJ2-5 and V is TRBV11-2, with TRBD2 as a possible D gene (7 bases). This CDR3 comprises 18 residues. V dropped 3 bases and J dropped 4 bases, with 24 bases sitting between them. Germline V lookup: CDR1 SGHAT, CDR2 FQNNGV. Here the CDR3 DNA reads TGTGCCAGCAGCTTCCCCTGGGAGGGGGGCCTAACTCGAGAGACCCAGTACTTC. Translation: CASSFPWEGGLTRETQYF.

In its sample, this clonotype was seen many times. This chain uses TRBV6-4 with TRBJ2-2; 8 nucleotides align to TRBD2. From germline, CDR1 is MRHNA and CDR2 SNTAGT. The CDR3 is 15 residues long. V lost 8 bases to trimming and J lost 0 bases; unmatched junction nucleotides: 5. The CDR3 DNA follows: TGTGCCAGCTCGACCGGGAGGGCGAACACCGGGGAGCTGTTTTTT. This translates into CASSTGRANTGELFF.

The V and J genes are TRBV20-1 and TRBJ1-1; D is ambiguous. CDR3 length: 12 residues. Per germline, CDR1 DFQATT and CDR2 SNEGSKA (reference sequence). V was pared by 5 bases and J by 2 bases, with 9 bases between. This chain's CDR3 is CSAYRPNTEAFF. CDR3 in DNA: TGCAGTGCTTATCGACCTAACACTGAAGCTTTCTTT.

The chain recombines TRBV6-5 with TRBJ1-1; TRBD1 matches 7 bases. The CDR3 sequence is 15 residues long. Germline CDR1 is MNHEY and CDR2 is SVGAGI. Losses at the gene ends were 0 bases for V and 4 bases for J; bases not matched to a gene: 5. This chain's CDR3 is CASSYSPSGGTEAFF. The CDR3 nucleotides are TGTGCCAGCAGTTACTCCCCCTCAGGGGGCACTGAAGCTTTCTTT.

The V and J genes are TRBV9 and TRBJ2-2; possibly TRBD2 for D (7 bases). V gave up 0 bases and J gave up 5 bases, with 14 bases separating them. CDR3 size: 16 residues. Germline V gives CDR1 SGDLS, CDR2 YYNGEE. Here the CDR3 reads CASSVVGGALTGELFF. In nucleotides, the CDR3 is TGTGCCAGCAGCGTAGTGGGGGGGGCTTTGACCGGGGAGCTGTTTTTT.

The V call is TRBV29-1, the J call TRBJ1-2; possible D gene TRBD1, 5 bases. Germline V CDR1 and CDR2: SQVTM, ANQGSEA. The CDR3 extends over 13 amino acids. The V end lost 3 bases, the J end lost 4 bases, and 12 bases lay between the germline ends. The CDR3 region has the DNA TGCAGCGTTGAGAAGGGGTTGGGCTATGGCTACACCTTC. It is translated as CSVEKGLGYGYTF.

This chain links TRBV7-2 with TRBJ2-5; tentatively, D is TRBD2 (5 bases). V dropped 2 bases and J dropped 5 bases, with 18 bases sitting between them. Germline V CDR1 and CDR2: SGHTA, FQGNSA. The CDR3 is 16 residues long. CDR3 bases: TGTGCCAGCAGCTTAACATTTGAGGGAGCGCCGGAGACCCAGTACTTC. This translates into CASSLTFEGAPETQYF.

The V gene is TRBV2, the J gene TRBJ2-1; the D call may be TRBD1 or TRBD2 (5 bases each). The ends were cut back, 6 bases at V and 0 bases at J, with 21 bases in the middle. Germline V gene sequence: CDR1 SNHLY, CDR2 FYNNEI. The CDR3 is 18 amino acids. CDR3 in amino acids: CASSEAPGRHSSYNEQFF. DNA for the CDR3: TGTGCCAGCAGCGAGGCCCCGGGACGCCACAGCTCCTACAATGAGCAGTTCTTC.

V is TRBV15 and J is TRBJ2-1; 7 positions match TRBD1. The germline V gene has CDR1 LNHNV and CDR2 YYDKDF (reference sequence). This CDR3 has 15 residues. Trimming removed 1 base from V and 9 bases from J; junction bases left unmatched: 9. This CDR3 is CATSRVRTGLSEQFF. The CDR3 coding sequence is TGTGCCACCAGCAGAGTAAGGACAGGTCTAAGTGAGCAGTTCTTC.

The genes are TRBV12-3 or TRBV12-4 and TRBJ2-2; D unresolved. V lost 7 bases to trimming and J lost 2 bases, with 5 bases between them. This CDR3 region has 12 residues. The CDR3 DNA follows: TGTGCCAGCACCCGAAACACCGGGGAGCTGTTTTTT. This translates into CASTRNTGELFF.

The chain carries TRBV7-8 and TRBJ2-1; D unclear. V was clipped by 5 bases and J by 6 bases, with 8 bases between them. The length of the CDR3 is 12 residues. Germline CDR1 SGHVS, CDR2 FQNEAQ. The CDR3 reads CASSLSTNEQFF. The CDR3 nucleotides read TGTGCCAGCAGCCTTTCCACCAATGAGCAGTTCTTC.

The rearrangement links TRBV5-1 to TRBJ2-5; TRBD1 matches 9 bases. This CDR3 contains 14 residues. The germline CDR1 and CDR2 sequences are SGHRS and YFSETQ. Trimming removed 7 bases from V and 4 bases from J; junction bases left unmatched: 8. The CDR3 coding sequence is TGCGCCAGCGGACCCGGGACAGGGATAGAGACCCAGTACTTC. Translating gives CASGPGTGIETQYF.

This rearrangement joins TRBV20-1 to TRBJ2-7; the D gene is possibly TRBD2 (7 bases). Trimming pared 3 bases from V and 5 bases from J, leaving 17 bases between. CDR1 DFQATT and CDR2 SNEGSKA come from the germline V gene (reference sequence). This CDR3 is built from 14 residues. In nucleotides, the CDR3 is TGCAGTGCTAGTGGGGGCAGCGGGGACCACGAGCAGTACTTC. Encoded protein: CSASGGSGDHEQYF.

This rearrangement joins TRBV20-1 to TRBJ2-5; no definite D call. The CDR3 extends over 14 amino acids. The V gene's germline CDR1 is DFQATT and CDR2 SNEGSKA (reference sequence). The V end was cut by 5 bases, the J end by 1 base, with 14 bases between. The CDR3 coding sequence is TGCAGTGCTCCGATTTGGGTGACCCAAGAGACCCAGTACTTC. It codes for CSAPIWVTQETQYF.

The rearrangement joins TRBV10-3 to TRBJ2-1, with 9 bases aligning to TRBD2. The CDR3 extends over 15 amino acids. Germline V lookup: CDR1 ENHRY, CDR2 SYGVKD. Unmatched junction bases numbered 11, after V lost 6 bases and J lost 8 bases. CDR3 bases: TGTGCCATCAGGACCGGTAGCGGGGGCGGGGATGAGCAGTTCTTC. This encodes CAIRTGSGGGDEQFF.

This clonotype was picked up a small number of times. The chain has TRBV27 and TRBJ2-1; 7 nucleotides agree with TRBD1. V shed 5 bases, J shed 2 bases, and the junction held 3 bases outside the gene matches. This CDR3 is 14 amino acids long. Germline loops: CDR1 MNHEY, CDR2 SMNVEV (reference sequence). This CDR3 reads CASSMTGPYNEQFF. For the CDR3, the DNA is TGTGCCAGCAGTATGACAGGGCCCTACAATGAGCAGTTCTTC.

The chain joins TRBV19 to TRBJ1-5; D gene unclear. There are 15 residues in the CDR3. The V gene's germline CDR1 is LNHDA and CDR2 SQIVND (reference sequence). V lost 8 bases and J 1 base, leaving 15 bases between the germline ends. The CDR3 here is CASSPFDGSNQPQHF. In DNA form, the CDR3 reads TGTGCCAGTTCTCCGTTTGACGGAAGCAATCAGCCCCAGCATTTT.

The table lists this clonotype with a few counts. J is TRBJ2-1 and V is TRBV20-1; D remains ambiguous. Germline CDR1 DFQATT, CDR2 SNEGSKA (reference sequence). The CDR3 is made up of 14 amino acids. The V and J ends lost 5 bases and 0 bases respectively, with 11 bases between them. The chain's CDR3 is CSAHDQSSYNEQFF. The CDR3 DNA reads as TGCAGTGCTCATGACCAAAGCTCCTACAATGAGCAGTTCTTC.

Only a few counts were recorded for this clonotype. The chain recombines TRBV12-3 or TRBV12-4 with TRBJ1-4; D is perhaps TRBD1 (5 bases). Deletions cut 7 bases from V and 7 bases from J, with 16 bases between. The CDR3 has 14 amino acids. The CDR3 DNA reads TGTGCCAGCATTTCAGGGTGGGAGGGTGAAAAACTGTTTTTT. It specifies CASISGWEGEKLFF.

The chain employs TRBV4-1 and TRBJ2-5; D is perhaps TRBD1 or TRBD2 (5 bases each). Germline assignment: CDR1 MGHRA and CDR2 YSYEKL. V gave up 0 bases and J gave up 7 bases, with 21 bases separating them. This CDR3 is built from 17 residues. The CDR3 spells CASSQEVGRQPFGTQYF. As DNA, the CDR3 is TGCGCCAGCAGCCAAGAGGTGGGGAGACAGCCCTTTGGGACCCAGTACTTC.